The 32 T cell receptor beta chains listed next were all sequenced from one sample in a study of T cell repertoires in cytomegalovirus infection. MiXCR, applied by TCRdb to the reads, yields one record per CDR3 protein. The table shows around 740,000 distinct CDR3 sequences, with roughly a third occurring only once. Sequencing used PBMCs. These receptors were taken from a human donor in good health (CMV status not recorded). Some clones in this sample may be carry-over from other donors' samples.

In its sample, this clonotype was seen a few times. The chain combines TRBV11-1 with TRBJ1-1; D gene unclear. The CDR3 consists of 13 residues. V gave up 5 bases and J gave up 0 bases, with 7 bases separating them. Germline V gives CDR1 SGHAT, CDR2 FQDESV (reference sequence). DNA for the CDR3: TGTGCCAGCAGCAAGAGACTGAACACTGAAGCTTTCTTT. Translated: CASSKRLNTEAFF. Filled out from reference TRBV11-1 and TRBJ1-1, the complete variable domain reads EAEVAQSPRYKITEKSQAVAFWCDPISGHATLYWYRQILGQGPELLVQFQDESVVDDSQLPKDRFSAERLKGVDSTLKIQPAELGDSAMYLCASSKRLNTEAFFGQGTRLTVV.

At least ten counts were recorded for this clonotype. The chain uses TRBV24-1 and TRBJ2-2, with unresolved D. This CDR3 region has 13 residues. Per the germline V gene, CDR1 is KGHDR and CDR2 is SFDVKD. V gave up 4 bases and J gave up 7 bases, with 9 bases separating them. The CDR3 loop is CATSDPRYGELFF. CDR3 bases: TGTGCCACCAGTGACCCAAGATACGGGGAGCTGTTTTTT.

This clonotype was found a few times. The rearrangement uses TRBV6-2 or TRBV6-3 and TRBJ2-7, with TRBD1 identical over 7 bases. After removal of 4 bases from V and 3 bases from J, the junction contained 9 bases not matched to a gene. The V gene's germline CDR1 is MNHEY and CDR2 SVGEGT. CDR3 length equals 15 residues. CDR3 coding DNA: TGTGCCAGCAGTTCTTCATTACAGGGGAACTACGAGCAGTACTTC. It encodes CASSSSLQGNYEQYF.

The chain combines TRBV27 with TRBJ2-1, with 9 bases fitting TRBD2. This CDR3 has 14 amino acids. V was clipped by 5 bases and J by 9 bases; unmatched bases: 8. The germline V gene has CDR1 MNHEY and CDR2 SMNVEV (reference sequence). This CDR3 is CASSGLAGQGEQFF. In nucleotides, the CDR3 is TGTGCCAGCAGTGGGCTAGCGGGGCAGGGTGAGCAGTTCTTC.

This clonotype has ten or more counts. The CDR3 nucleotides read TGTGCCAGCAGCTTAGTCCCGGGACTAGGAACGGAGACCCAGTACTTC. This translates into CASSLVPGLGTETQYF. J is TRBJ2-5 and V is TRBV7-2; 8 nucleotides align to TRBD2. CDR3 length: 16 amino acids. The germline V gene has CDR1 SGHTA and CDR2 FQGNSA. The J segment lost 5 bases and the V segment lost 1 base, leaving 9 bases of the junction unmatched.

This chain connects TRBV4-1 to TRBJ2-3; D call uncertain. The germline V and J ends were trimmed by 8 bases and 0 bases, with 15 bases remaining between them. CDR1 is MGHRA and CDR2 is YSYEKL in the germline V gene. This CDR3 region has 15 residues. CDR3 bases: TGCGCCAGCGCGTCAGAGCGATCTAGCACAGATACGCAGTATTTT. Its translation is CASASERSSTDTQYF.

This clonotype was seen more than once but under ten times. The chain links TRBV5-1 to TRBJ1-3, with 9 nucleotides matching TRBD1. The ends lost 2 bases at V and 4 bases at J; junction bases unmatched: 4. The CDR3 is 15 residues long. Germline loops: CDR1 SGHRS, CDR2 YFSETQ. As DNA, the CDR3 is TGCGCCAGCAGCTTACGGACAGGGGACGGAAACACCATATATTTT. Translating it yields CASSLRTGDGNTIYF.

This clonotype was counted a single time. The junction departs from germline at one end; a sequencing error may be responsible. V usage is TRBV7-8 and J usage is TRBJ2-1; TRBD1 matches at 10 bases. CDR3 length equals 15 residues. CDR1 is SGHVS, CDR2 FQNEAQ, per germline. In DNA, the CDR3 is TGTGCCAGCAGCTTAGCCGGGACAGGGGCCCGTGAGCAGGTCTTC. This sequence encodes CASSLAGTGAREQVF.

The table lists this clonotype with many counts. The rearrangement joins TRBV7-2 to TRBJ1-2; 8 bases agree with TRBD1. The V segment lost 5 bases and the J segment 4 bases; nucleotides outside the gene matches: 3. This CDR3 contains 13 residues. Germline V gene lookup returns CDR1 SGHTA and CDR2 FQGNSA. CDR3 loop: CASSLQGVYGYTF. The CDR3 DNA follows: TGTGCCAGCAGCCTACAGGGGGTCTATGGCTACACCTTC. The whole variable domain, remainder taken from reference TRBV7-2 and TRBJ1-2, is GAGVSQSPSNKVTEKGKDVELRCDPISGHTALYWYRQSLGQGLEFLIYFQGNSAPDKSGLPSDRFSAERTGGSVSTLTIQRTQQEDSAVYLCASSLQGVYGYTFGSGTRLTVV.

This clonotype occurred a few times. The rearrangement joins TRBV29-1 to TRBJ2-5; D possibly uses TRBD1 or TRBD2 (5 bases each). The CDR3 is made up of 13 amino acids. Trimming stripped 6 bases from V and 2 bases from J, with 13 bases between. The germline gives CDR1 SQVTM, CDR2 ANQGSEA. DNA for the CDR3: TGCAGCGTCTCGGGACCAACACAAGAGACCCAGTACTTC. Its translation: CSVSGPTQETQYF. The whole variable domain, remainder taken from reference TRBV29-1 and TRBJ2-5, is SAVISQKPSRDICQRGTSLTIQCQVDSQVTMMFWYRQQPGQSLTLIATANQGSEATYESGFVIDKFPISRPNLTFSTLTVSNMSPEDSSIYLCSVSGPTQETQYFGPGTRLLVL.

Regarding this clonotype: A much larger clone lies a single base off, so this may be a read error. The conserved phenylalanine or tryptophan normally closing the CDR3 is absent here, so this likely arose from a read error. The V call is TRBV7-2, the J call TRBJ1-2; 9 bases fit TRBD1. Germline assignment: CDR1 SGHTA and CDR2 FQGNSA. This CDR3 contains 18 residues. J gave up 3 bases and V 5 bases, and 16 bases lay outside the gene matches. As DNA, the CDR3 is TGTGCCAGCAGCGACCCAAGGACAGGGGCGATGAATTACTATGGCTACACCTTA. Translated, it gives CASSDPRTGAMNYYGYTL.

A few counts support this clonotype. CDR3 DNA sequence: TGTGCCAGCAGCCAAGAATTTACCATGAATCAGCCCCAGCATTTT. Its translation is CASSQEFTMNQPQHF. The V call is TRBV4-2, the J call TRBJ1-5; D not certain. The V gene lost 0 bases and the J gene lost 4 bases, with 10 bases spanning the gap. CDR3 length: 15 amino acids. The germline V gene encodes CDR1 LGHNA and CDR2 YNFKEQ.

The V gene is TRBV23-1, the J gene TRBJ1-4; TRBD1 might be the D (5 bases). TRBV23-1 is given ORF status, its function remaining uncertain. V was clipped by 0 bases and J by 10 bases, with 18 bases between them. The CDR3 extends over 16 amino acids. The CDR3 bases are TGCGCCAGCAGTCAATCGAGCTCGGGGGAATCGGGAAAACTGTTTTTT. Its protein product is CASSQSSSGESGKLFF.

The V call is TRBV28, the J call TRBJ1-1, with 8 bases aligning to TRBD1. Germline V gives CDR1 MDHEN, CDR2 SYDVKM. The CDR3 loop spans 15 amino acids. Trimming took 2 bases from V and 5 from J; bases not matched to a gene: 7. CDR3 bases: TGTGCCAGCAGTTTACCGACAGGGGCGCTGACTGAAGCTTTCTTT. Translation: CASSLPTGALTEAFF.

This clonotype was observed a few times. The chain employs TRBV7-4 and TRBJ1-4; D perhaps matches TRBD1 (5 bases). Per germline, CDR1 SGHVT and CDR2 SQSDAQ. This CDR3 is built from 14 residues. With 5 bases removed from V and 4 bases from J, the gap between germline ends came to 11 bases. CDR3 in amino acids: CASSVARGNEKLFF. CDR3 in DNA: TGTGCCAGCAGCGTCGCAAGGGGTAATGAAAAACTGTTTTTT.

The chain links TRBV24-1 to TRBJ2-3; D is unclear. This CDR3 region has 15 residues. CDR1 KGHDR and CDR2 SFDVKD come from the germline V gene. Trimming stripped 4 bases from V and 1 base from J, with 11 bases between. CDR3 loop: CATSDPGARTDTQYF. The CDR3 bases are TGTGCCACCAGTGACCCGGGTGCTCGCACAGATACGCAGTATTTT.

The CDR3 is CASSRRDRGFAGELFF. The CDR3 bases are TGTGCCAGCAGTCGACGGGACAGGGGGTTCGCCGGGGAGCTGTTTTTT. The chain links TRBV27 to TRBJ2-2; 11 bases line up with TRBD1. CDR1 is MNHEY and CDR2 is SMNVEV in the germline V gene (reference sequence). Unmatched junction bases numbered 8, after V lost 5 bases and J lost 6 bases. The CDR3 has 16 amino acids.

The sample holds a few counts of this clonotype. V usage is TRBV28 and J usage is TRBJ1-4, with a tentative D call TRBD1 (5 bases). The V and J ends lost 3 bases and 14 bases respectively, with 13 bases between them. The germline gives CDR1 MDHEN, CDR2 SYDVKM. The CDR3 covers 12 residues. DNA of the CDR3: TGTGCCAGCAGTTTGGGGGACGTTGCGCTGTTTTTT. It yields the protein CASSLGDVALFF. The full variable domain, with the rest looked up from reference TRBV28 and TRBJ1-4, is DVKVTQSSRYLVKRTGEKVFLECVQDMDHENMFWYRQDPGLGLRLIYFSYDVKMKEKGDIPEGYSVSREKKERFSLILESASTNQTSMYLCASSLGDVALFFGSGTQLSVL.

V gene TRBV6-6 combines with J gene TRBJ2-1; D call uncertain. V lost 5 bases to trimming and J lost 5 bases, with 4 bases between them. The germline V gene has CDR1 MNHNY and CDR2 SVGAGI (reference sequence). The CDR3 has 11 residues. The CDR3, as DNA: TGTGCCAGCAGTATGAACAATGAGCAGTTCTTC. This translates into CASSMNNEQFF.

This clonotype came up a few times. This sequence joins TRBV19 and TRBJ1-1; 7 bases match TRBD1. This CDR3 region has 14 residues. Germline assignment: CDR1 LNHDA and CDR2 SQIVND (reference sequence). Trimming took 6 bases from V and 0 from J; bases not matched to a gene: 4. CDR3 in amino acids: CASRGTVMNTEAFF. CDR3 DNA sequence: TGTGCCAGTAGGGGGACAGTCATGAACACTGAAGCTTTCTTT.

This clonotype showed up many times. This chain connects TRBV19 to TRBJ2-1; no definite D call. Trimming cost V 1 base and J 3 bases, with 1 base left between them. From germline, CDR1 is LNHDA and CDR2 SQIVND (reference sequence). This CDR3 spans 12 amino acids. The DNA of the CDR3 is TGTGCCAGTAGTATAGGCTACAATGAGCAGTTCTTC. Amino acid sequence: CASSIGYNEQFF. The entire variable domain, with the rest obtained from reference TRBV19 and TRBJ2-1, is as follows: DGGITQSPKYLFRKEGQNVTLSCEQNLNHDAMYWYRQDPGQGLRLIYYSQIVNDFQKGDIAEGYSVSREKKESFPLTVTSAQKNPTAFYLCASSIGYNEQFFGPGTRLTVL.

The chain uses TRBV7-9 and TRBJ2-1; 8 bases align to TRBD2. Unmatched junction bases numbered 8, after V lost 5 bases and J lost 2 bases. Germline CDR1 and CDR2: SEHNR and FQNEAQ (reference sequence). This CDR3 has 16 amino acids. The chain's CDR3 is CASSPVASGPYNEQFF. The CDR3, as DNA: TGTGCCAGCAGCCCGGTGGCTAGCGGGCCCTACAATGAGCAGTTCTTC.

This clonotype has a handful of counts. CDR3 nucleotide sequence: TGCAGTGCCGCGCTCGGGGTGTTCACAGATACGCAGTATTTT. Protein product: CSAALGVFTDTQYF. The V gene is TRBV20-1, the J gene TRBJ2-3; D may be TRBD2 (5 bases). Germline-derived CDR1 and CDR2 are DFQATT and SNEGSKA (reference sequence). The V end was cut by 6 bases, the J end by 2 bases, with 15 bases between. The CDR3 runs 14 residues.

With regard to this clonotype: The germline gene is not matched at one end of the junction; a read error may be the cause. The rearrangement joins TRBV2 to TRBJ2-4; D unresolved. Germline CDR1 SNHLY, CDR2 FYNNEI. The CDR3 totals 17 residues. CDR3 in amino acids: CASSEVYSLTYKHIPYF. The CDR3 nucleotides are TGTGCCAGCAGTGAAGTCTACAGCCTCACCTATAAACACATTCCGTACTTC.

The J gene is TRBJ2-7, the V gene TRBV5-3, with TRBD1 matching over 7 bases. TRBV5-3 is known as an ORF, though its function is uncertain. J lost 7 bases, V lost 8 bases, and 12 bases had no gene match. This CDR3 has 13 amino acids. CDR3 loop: CASSDDRVWEQYF. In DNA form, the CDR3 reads TGTGCCAGCAGCGACGACAGGGTGTGGGAGCAGTACTTC.

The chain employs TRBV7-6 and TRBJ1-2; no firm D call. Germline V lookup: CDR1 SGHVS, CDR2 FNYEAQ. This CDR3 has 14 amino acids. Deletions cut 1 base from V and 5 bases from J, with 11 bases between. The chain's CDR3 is CASSLVGKTYGYTF. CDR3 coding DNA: TGTGCCAGCAGCTTAGTTGGAAAAACTTATGGCTACACCTTC.

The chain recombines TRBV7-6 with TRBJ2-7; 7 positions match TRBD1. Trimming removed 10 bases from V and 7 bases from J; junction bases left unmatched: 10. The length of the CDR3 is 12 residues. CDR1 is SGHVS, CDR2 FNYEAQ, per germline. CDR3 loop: CAILGGEEEQYF. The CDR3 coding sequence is TGTGCCATCTTAGGGGGCGAGGAGGAGCAGTACTTC.

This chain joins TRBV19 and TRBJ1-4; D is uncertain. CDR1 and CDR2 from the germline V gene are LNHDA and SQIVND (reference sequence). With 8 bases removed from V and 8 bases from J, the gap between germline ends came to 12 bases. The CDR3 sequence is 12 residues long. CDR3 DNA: TGTGCCAGTGTTGAGACGGGAGAAAAACTGTTTTTT. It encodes CASVETGEKLFF.

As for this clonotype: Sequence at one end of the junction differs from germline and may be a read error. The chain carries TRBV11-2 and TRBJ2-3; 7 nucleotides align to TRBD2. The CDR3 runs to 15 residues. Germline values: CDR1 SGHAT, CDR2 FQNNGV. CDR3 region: CASSFHGIERDMQYF. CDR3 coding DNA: TGTGCCAGCAGCTTCCACGGTATCGAGCGGGATATGCAGTATTTT.

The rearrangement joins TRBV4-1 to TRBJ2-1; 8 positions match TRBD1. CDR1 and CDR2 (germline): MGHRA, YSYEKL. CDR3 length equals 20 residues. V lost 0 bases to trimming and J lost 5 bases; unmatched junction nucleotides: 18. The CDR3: CASSQDDPSIRQGTHNEQFF. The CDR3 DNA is TGCGCCAGCAGCCAAGACGATCCTTCAATCCGACAGGGGACCCACAATGAGCAGTTCTTC.

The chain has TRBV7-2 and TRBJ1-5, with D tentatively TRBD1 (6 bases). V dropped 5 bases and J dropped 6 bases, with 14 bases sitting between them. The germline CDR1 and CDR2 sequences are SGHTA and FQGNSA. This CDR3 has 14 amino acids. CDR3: CASSPTGLSQPQHF. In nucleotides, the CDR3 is TGTGCCAGCAGCCCTACAGGGTTGAGTCAGCCCCAGCATTTT.

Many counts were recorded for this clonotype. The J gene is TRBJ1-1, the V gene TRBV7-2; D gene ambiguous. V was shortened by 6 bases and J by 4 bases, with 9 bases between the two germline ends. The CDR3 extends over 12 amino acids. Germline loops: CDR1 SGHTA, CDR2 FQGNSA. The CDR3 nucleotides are TGTGCCAGCAGAAACGGGGTCACTGAAGCTTTCTTT. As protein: CASRNGVTEAFF.